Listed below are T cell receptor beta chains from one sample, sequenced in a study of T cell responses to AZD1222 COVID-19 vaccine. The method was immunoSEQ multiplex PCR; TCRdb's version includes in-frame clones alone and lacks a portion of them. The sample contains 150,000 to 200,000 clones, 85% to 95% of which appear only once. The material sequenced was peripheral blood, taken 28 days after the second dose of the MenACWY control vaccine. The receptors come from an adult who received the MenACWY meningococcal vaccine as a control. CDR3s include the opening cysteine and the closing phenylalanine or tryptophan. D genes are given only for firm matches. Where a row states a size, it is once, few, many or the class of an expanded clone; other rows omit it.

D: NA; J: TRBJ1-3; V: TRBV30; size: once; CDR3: CAWSVIAGNTIYF; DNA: TGTGCCTGGAGTGTAATAGCTGGAAACACCATATATTTT
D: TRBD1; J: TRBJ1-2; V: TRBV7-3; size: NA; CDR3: CASSDGQVLTNYGYTF; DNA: TGTGCCAGCAGCGACGGACAGGTCCTTACTAACTATGGCTACACCTTC
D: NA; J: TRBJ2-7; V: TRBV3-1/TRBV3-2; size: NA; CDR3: CASSQDIHRGGEQYF; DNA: TGTGCCAGCAGCCAAGATATACACAGGGGAGGTGAGCAGTACTTC
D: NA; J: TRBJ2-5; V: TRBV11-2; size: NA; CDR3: CASSSARGETQYF; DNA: TGTGCCAGCAGCTCCGCGAGGGGCGAGACCCAGTACTTC
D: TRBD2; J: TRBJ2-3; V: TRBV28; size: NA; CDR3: CASSSGGHADTQYF; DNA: TGTGCCAGCAGTTCGGGGGGGCATGCAGATACGCAGTATTTT
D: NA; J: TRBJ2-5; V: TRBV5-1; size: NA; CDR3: CASSDTAGQETQYF; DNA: TGCGCCAGCAGCGATACCGCGGGGCAAGAGACCCAGTACTTC
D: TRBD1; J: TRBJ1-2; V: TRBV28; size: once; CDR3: CASSFPTGRSYGYTF; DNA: TGTGCCAGCAGTTTCCCGACAGGGCGAAGCTATGGCTACACCTTC
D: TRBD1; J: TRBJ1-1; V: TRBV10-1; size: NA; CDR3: CASTVSGGTEAFF; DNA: TGCGCCAGCACCGTGTCAGGGGGCACTGAAGCTTTCTTT
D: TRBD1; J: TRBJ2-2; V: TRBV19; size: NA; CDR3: CATELGGFLNTGELFF; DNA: TGTGCCACGGAGCTAGGGGGCTTCTTGAACACCGGGGAGCTGTTTTTT
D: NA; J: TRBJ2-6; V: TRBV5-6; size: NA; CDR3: CASSSASGANVLTF; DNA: TGTGCCAGCAGCTCGGCCTCGGGGGCCAACGTCCTGACTTTC